This record concerns one T cell receptor beta chain sequence. No antigen is known for it. The data were obtained in a study of graft-versus-host responses after intestinal transplantation. Study context: Among the recipients, transplants were multivisceral, liver-intestinal, or isolated intestinal. All of the recipients had induction that used anti-thymocyte globulin, then tacrolimus and steroids for approximately 3 years.

Findings and limits, study-wide: Peak GvH clone levels in circulation were associated with early post-transplant HvG declines. Individuals who had graft-donor T cell macrochimerism had allografts that showed high graft-versus-host to host-versus-graft clonal ratios.

Only in-frame clones appear in the TCRdb table, and some are missing; sequencing was by immunoSEQ multiplex PCR. The sample lists more than 95,000 clones, 93% seen once, with 0.95% to 1.5% in the top ten. The germline gives CDR1 MNHEY, CDR2 SMNVEV (reference sequence). V was trimmed by 6 bases and J by 9 bases, leaving 15 bases between them. The CDR3 extends over 13 amino acids. This receptor was obtained from a human donor who received an intestinal transplant. The rearrangement links TRBV27 to TRBJ2-1; D might be TRBD2 (6 bases). Here the sequenced sample was unstimulated CD8+ T cells sorted from spleen or lymph node cells, taken before intestinal transplant. The CDR3 DNA reads as TGTGCCAGCAGCCCCCCACAGGAGGGTGAGCAGTTCTTC. Protein: CASSPPQEGEQFF.